This TCR beta chain was profiled in a study of spatial heterogeneity in lung cancer. This clonotype was recorded many times. The antigen is unknown. Notes on the study in general: In blood, ubiquitous expanded tumor TCRs appeared more at resection than follow-up.

Time point described: sample taken at primary tumor resection. No cells were sorted before sequencing. The whole RNA sequenced was extracted from tumor, nontumor lung or frozen PBMC. The CDR3 runs 15 residues. V lost 1 base and J 2 bases, leaving 9 bases between the germline ends. Germline CDR1 is MNHNS and CDR2 is SASEGT. One entry per CDR3 protein, called by TCRdb with MiXCR from the 5' RACE reads. Of about 23,000 distinct CDR3 sequences detected, around 4.7% appear once; the ten largest clones hold 5.2%. This clonotype was obtained from a male donor with early-stage non-small cell lung cancer. The chain has TRBV6-1 and TRBJ1-5; D may be TRBD1 (6 bases). The sequenced sample was PBMCs, obtained at surgery. CDR3 sequence: CASSEVNRGNQPQHF. The CDR3 bases are TGTGCCAGCAGTGAAGTCAACAGGGGCAATCAGCCCCAGCATTTT.